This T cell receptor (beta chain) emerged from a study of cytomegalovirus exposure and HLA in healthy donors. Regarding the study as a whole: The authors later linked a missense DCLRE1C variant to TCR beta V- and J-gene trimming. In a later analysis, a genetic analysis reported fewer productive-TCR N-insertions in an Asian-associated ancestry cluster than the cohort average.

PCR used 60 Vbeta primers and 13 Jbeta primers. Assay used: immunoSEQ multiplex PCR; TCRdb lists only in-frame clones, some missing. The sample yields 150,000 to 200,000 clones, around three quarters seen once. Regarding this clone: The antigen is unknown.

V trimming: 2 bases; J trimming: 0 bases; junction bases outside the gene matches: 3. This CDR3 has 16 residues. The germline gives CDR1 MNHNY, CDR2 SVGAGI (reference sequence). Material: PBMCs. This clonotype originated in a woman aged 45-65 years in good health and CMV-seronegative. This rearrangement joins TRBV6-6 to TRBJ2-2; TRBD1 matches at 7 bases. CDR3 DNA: TGTGCCAGCAGTTACGGGACAGCGCCGAACACCGGGGAGCTGTTTTTT. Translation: CASSYGTAPNTGELFF.